The entry that follows covers one T cell receptor beta chain sequence. The data belong to a study of blood T cell repertoires in COVID-19. About the study: Researchers got acute and convalescent COVID-19 samples from the United States, Italy and Spain. PBMCs, B-cell-depleted T cells, or T cells were the source of the cDNA or gDNA that made up the material.

Seattle's enrolled individuals joined amid active infection and were then monitored longitudinally. Original methodology: How many nucleated cells were present was estimated from reference gene primer amplification. The table came from immunoSEQ multiplex PCR; TCRdb's copy has only in-frame clones and leaves some out. V, J and clone size are those of that table, while D and trimming were read from the DNA. The sample shows about 170,000 clones, around 84% of them seen only once. This CDR3 is 18 amino acids long. V was shortened by 6 bases and J by 0 bases, with 23 bases between the two germline ends. The germline gives CDR1 LNHDA, CDR2 SQIVND (reference sequence).

V gene TRBV19 combines with J gene TRBJ1-1; D possibly corresponds to TRBD1 (5 bases). This receptor was identified in a woman aged 70-85 years with COVID-19, enrolled during active disease. Material: peripheral blood. As DNA, the CDR3 is TGTGCCAGTAGAGGGAGAGGGAGGGACCTAACGATGAACACTGAAGCTTTCTTT. Protein: CASRGRGRDLTMNTEAFF. The full variable domain, its missing parts supplied by reference TRBV19 and TRBJ1-1, is DGGITQSPKYLFRKEGQNVTLSCEQNLNHDAMYWYRQDPGQGLRLIYYSQIVNDFQKGDIAEGYSVSREKKESFPLTVTSAQKNPTAFYLCASRGRGRDLTMNTEAFFGQGTRLTVV.